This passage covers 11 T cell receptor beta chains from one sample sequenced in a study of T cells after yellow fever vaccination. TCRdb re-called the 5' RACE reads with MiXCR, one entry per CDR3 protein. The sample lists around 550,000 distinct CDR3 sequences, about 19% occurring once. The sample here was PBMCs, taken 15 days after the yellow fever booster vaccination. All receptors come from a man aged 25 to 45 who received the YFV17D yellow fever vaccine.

CDR3: CASRRSGTGQETQYF. CDR3 bases: TGTGCCAGTAGAAGATCCGGGACAGGCCAAGAGACCCAGTACTTC. The rearrangement links TRBV19 to TRBJ2-5; 8 bases fit TRBD1. V was clipped by 6 bases and J by 1 base; unmatched bases: 7. Germline V gene lookup returns CDR1 LNHDA and CDR2 SQIVND (reference sequence). CDR3 length: 15 residues.

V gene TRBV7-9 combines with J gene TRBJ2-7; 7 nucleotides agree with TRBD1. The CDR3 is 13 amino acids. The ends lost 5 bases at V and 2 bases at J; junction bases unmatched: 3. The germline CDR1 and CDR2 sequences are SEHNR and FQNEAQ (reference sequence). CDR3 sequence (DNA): TGTGCCAGCAGCCAGGGGGACACCTACGAGCAGTACTTC. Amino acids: CASSQGDTYEQYF.

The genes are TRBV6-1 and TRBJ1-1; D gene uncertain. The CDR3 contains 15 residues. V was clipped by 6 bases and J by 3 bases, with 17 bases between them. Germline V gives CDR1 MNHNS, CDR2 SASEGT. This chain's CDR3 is CASSLRTPQYTEAFF. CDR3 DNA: TGTGCCAGCAGCCTCCGGACCCCGCAGTACACTGAAGCTTTCTTT.

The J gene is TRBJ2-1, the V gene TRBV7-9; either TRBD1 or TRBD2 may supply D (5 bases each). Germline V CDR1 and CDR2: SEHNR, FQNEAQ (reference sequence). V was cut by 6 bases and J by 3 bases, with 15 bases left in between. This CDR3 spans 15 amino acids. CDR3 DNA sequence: TGTGCCAGCAGGCCCGGGACGCCGGACTACAATGAGCAGTTCTTC. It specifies CASRPGTPDYNEQFF.

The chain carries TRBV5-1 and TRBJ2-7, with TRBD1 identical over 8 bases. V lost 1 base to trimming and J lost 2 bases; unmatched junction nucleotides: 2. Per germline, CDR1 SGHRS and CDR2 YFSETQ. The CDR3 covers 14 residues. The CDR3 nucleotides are TGCGCCAGCAGCTTGCAGGGGGCCCCCTACGAGCAGTACTTC. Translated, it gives CASSLQGAPYEQYF.

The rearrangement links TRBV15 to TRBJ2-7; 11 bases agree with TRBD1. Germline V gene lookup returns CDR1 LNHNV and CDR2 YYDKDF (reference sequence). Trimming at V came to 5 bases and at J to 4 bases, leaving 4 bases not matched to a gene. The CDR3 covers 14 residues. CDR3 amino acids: CATSLDRGLYEQYF. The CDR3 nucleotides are TGTGCCACCAGCTTGGACAGGGGGCTATACGAGCAGTACTTC.

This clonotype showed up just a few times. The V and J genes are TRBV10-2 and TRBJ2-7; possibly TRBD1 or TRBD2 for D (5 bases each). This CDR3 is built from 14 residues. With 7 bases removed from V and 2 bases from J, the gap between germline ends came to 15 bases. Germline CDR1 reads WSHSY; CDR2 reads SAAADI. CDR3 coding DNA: TGCGCCAGCATTCCCAGAGTGGGACCCTACGAGCAGTACTTC. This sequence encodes CASIPRVGPYEQYF.

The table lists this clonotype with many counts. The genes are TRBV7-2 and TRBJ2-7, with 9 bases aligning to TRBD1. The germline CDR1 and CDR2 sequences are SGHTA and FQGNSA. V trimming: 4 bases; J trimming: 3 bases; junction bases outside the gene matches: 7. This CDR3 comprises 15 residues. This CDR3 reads CASSYGTGLFYEQYF. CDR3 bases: TGTGCCAGCAGCTACGGGACAGGGCTCTTCTACGAGCAGTACTTC.

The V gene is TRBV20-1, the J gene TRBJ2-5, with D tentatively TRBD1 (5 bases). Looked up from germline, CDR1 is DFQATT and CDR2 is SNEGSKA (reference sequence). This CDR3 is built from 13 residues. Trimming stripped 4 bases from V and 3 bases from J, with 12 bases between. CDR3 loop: CSAKATVKETQYF. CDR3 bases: TGCAGTGCTAAAGCGACAGTCAAAGAGACCCAGTACTTC.

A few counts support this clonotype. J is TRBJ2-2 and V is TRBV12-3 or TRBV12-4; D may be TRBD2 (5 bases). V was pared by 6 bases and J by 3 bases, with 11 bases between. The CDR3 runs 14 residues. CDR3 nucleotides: TGTGCCAGCAGCCCCTCCGGGGACACCGGGGAGCTGTTTTTT. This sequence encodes CASSPSGDTGELFF.

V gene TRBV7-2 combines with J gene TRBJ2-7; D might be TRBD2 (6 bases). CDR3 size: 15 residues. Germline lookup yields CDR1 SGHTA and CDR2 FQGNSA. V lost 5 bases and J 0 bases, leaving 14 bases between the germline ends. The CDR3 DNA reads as TGTGCCAGCAGCACGTTAGCGGTCAGCTCCTACGAGCAGTACTTC. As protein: CASSTLAVSSYEQYF.